The source of this T cell receptor beta chain is a study of blood T cell repertoires in COVID-19. Of note for this clone: Mismatch with germline at one junction end may stem from a read error.

Per the authors' pipeline: Reference gene primers were amplified, and this amplification served to estimate nucleated cell counts. Data came from immunoSEQ multiplex PCR; TCRdb stores just in-frame clones and leaves some out. V and J calls and clone size come straight from that table; D and trimming were deduced from the DNA. The top ten clones hold approximately 1.8% of a sample with 240,000 or so clones, approximately 80% of them seen once. The length of the CDR3 is 14 residues. Germline CDR1 reads SGHRS; CDR2 reads YFSETQ. The sample comprised peripheral blood. The V call is TRBV5-1, the J call TRBJ1-6; a weak D match, TRBD1 (5 bases). The TCR sequence derives from a man aged 25-40 years who had recovered from COVID-19. CDR3 amino acids: CASSLAADNLPLHF. The CDR3 region has the DNA TGCGCCAGCAGCTTGGCCGCGGACAATTTACCCCTCCACTTT. The complete variable domain, with remaining parts taken from reference TRBV5-1 and TRBJ1-6, reads KAGVTQTPRYLIKTRGQQVTLSCSPISGHRSVSWYQQTPGQGLQFLFEYFSETQRNKGNFPGRFSGRQFSNSRSEMNVSTLELGDSALYLCASSLAADNLPLHFGNGTRLTVT.